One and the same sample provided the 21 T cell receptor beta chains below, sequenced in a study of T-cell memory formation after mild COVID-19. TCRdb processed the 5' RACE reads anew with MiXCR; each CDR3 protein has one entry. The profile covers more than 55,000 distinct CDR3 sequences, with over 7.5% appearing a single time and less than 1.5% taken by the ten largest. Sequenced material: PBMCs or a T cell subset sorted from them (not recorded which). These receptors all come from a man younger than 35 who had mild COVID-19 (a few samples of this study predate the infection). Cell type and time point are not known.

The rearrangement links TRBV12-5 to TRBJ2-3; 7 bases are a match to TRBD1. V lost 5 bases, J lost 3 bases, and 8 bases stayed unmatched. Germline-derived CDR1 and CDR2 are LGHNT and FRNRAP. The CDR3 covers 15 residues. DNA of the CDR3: TGTGCTAGTGGTCGAGACAGGGCCGAGACAGATACGCAGTATTTT. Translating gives CASGRDRAETDTQYF. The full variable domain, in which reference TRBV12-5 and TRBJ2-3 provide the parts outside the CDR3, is DARVTQTPRHKVTEMGQEVTMRCQPILGHNTVFWYRQTMMQGLELLAYFRNRAPLDDSGMPKDRFSAEMPDATLATLKIQPSEPRDSAVYFCASGRDRAETDTQYFGPGTRLTVL.

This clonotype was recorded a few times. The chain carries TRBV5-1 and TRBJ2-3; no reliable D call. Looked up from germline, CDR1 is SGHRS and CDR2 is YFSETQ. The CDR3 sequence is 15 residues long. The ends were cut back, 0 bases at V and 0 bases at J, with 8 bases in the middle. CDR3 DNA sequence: TGCGCCAGCAGCTTGGACAGCTCTAGCACAGATACGCAGTATTTT. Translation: CASSLDSSSTDTQYF.

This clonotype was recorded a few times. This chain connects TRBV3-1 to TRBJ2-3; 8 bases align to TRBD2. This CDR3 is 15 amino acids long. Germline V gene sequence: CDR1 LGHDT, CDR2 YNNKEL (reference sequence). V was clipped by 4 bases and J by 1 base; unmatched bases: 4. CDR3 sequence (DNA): TGTGCCAGCAGCCCGAGAGCGGGGGGCACAGATACGCAGTATTTT. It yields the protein CASSPRAGGTDTQYF.

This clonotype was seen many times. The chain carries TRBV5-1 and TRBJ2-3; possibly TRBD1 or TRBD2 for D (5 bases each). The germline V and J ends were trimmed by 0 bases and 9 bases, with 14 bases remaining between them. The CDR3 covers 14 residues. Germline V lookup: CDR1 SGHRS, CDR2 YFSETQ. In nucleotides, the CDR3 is TGCGCCAGCAGCTTGGGGGCCCGGGGCGACACGCAGTATTTT. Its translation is CASSLGARGDTQYF.

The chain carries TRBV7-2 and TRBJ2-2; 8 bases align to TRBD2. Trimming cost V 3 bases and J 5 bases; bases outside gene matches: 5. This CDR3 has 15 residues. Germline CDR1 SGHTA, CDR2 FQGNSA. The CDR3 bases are TGTGCCAGCAGCTTTCGGGGGGGCTCGACCGGGGAGCTGTTTTTT. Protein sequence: CASSFRGGSTGELFF.

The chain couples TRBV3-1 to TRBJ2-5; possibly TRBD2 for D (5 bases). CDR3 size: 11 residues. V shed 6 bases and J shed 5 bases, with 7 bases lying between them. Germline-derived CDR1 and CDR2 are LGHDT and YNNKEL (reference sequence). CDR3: CASSERETQYF. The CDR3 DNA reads TGTGCCAGCAGTGAGCGGGAGACCCAGTACTTC.

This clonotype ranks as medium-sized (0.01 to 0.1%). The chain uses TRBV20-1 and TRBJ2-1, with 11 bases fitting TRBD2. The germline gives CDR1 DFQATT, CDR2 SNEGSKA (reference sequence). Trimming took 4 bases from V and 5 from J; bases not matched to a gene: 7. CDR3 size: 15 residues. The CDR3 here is CSATIAGGNNNEQFF. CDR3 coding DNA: TGCAGTGCTACCATAGCGGGGGGGAACAACAATGAGCAGTTCTTC.

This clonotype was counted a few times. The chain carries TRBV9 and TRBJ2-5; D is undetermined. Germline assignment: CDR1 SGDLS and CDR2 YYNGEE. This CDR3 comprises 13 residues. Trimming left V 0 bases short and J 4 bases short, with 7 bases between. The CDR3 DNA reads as TGTGCCAGCAGCGTAGTCCCGGGAGAGACCCAGTACTTC. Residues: CASSVVPGETQYF.

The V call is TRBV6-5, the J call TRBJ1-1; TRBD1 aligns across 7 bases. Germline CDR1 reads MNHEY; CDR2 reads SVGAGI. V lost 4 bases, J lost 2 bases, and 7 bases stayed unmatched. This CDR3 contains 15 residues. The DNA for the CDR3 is TGTGCCAGCAGTTCGACAGGGCAGGGAAACACTGAAGCTTTCTTT. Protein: CASSSTGQGNTEAFF.

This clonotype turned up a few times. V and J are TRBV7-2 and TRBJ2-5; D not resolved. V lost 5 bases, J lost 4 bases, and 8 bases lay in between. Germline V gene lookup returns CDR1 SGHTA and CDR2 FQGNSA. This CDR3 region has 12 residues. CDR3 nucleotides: TGTGCCAGCAGCCCACAAATAGAGACCCAGTACTTC. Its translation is CASSPQIETQYF. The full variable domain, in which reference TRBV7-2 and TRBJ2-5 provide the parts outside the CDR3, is GAGVSQSPSNKVTEKGKDVELRCDPISGHTALYWYRQSLGQGLEFLIYFQGNSAPDKSGLPSDRFSAERTGGSVSTLTIQRTQQEDSAVYLCASSPQIETQYFGPGTRLLVL.

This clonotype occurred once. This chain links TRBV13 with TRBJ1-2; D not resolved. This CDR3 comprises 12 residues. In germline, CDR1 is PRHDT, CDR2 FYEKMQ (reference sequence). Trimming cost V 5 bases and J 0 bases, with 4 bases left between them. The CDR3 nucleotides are TGTGCCAGCAGCGGGTCTAACTATGGCTACACCTTC. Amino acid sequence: CASSGSNYGYTF.

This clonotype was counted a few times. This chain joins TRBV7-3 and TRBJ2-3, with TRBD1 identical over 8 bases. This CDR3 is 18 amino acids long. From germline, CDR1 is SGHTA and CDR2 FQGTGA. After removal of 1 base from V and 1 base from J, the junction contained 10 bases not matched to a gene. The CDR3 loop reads CASSLREGTGARTDTQYF. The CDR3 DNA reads TGTGCCAGCAGCTTAAGAGAGGGGACAGGAGCCCGCACAGATACGCAGTATTTT.

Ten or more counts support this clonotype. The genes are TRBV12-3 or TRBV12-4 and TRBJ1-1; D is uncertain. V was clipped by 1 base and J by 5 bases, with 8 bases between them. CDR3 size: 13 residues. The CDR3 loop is CASSLEGWTEAFF. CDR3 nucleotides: TGTGCCAGCAGTTTAGAGGGTTGGACTGAAGCTTTCTTT.

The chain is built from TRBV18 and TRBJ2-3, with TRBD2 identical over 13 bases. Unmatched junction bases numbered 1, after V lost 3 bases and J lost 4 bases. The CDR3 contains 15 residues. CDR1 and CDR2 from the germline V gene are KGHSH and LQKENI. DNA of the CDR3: TGTGCCAGCTCACCGGGACTAGCGGGACCAGATACGCAGTATTTT. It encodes CASSPGLAGPDTQYF.

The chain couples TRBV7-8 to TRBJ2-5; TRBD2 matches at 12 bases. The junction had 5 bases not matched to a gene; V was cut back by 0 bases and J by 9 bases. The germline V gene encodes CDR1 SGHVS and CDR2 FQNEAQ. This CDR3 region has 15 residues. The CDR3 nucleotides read TGTGCCAGCAGCTTAGCCGCTAGCGGGGGGGATTCCCAGTACTTC. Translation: CASSLAASGGDSQYF.

CDR3 coding DNA: TGTGCCAGCAATCGACAGGGCCCAACAGATACGCAGTATTTT. This sequence encodes CASNRQGPTDTQYF. The chain has TRBV7-9 and TRBJ2-3; 7 nucleotides line up with TRBD1. The V segment lost 7 bases and the J segment 3 bases; nucleotides outside the gene matches: 7. Looked up from germline, CDR1 is SEHNR and CDR2 is FQNEAQ (reference sequence). The CDR3 is 14 residues long. Combining the CDR3 with reference TRBV7-9 and TRBJ2-3 gives the whole variable domain DTGVSQNPRHKITKRGQNVTFRCDPISEHNRLYWYRQTLGQGPEFLTYFQNEAQLEKSRLLSDRFSAERPKGSFSTLEIQRTEQGDSAMYLCASNRQGPTDTQYFGPGTRLTVL.

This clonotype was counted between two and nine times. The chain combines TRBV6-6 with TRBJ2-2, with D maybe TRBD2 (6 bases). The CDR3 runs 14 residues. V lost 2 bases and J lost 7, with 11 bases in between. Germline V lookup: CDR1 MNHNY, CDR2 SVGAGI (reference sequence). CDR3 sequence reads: CASSYGGIGGELFF. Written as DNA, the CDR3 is TGTGCCAGCAGTTACGGGGGGATTGGCGGGGAGCTGTTTTTT.

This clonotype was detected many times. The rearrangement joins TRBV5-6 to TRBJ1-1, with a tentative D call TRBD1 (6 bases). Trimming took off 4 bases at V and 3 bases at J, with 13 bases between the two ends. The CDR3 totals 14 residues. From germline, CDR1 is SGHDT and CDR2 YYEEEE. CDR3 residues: CASSRRGPDTEAFF. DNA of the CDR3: TGTGCCAGCAGCCGCCGGGGGCCGGACACTGAAGCTTTCTTT.

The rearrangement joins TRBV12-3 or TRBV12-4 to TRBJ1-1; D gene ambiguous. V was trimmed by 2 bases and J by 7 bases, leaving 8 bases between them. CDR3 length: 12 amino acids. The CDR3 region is CASSLMGYEAFF. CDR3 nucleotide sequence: TGTGCCAGCAGTTTAATGGGGTATGAAGCTTTCTTT.

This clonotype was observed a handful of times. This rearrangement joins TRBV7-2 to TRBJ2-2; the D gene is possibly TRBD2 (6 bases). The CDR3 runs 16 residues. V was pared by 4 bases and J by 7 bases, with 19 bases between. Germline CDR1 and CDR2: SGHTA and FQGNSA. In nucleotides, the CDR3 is TGTGCCAGCAGCTCCCAGGGACGGGGGACTGTCGGGGAGCTGTTTTTT. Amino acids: CASSSQGRGTVGELFF.

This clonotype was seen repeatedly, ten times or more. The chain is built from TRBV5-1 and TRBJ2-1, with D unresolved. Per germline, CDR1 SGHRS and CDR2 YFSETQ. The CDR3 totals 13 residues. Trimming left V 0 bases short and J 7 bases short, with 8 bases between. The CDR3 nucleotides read TGCGCCAGCAGCTTGGTTTCCCAAAATGAGCAGTTCTTC. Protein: CASSLVSQNEQFF.